The 19 T cell receptor beta chains in this list originate from one sample, sequenced in a study of OX40 agonist ivuxolimab in advanced cancers. Sequencing used immunoSEQ multiplex PCR; TCRdb keeps in-frame clones, though not all of them. The table lists around 56,000 clones, approximately 82% of them singletons, with around 3.8% in the top ten. Sample: CD4+ or CD8+ T cells sorted from blood, taken in a trial of the OX40 agonist ivuxolimab. The source is an adult with an advanced solid tumor such as melanoma, head and neck, liver or kidney cancer.

This chain uses TRBV4-1 with TRBJ1-1; D unresolved. The CDR3 is 18 amino acids. V was trimmed by 3 bases and J by 1 base, leaving 21 bases between them. Germline assignment: CDR1 MGHRA and CDR2 YSYEKL. As DNA, the CDR3 is TGCGCCAGCAGCCAGTTGGATCTGGGTTTTAAACGGAACACTGAAGCTTTCTTT. Residues: CASSQLDLGFKRNTEAFF.

In its sample, this clone was seen once. The genes are TRBV30 and TRBJ2-3; maybe TRBD1 (6 bases). Trimming shortened V by 6 bases and J by 3 bases, and 16 bases separated the two germline ends. The CDR3 extends over 14 amino acids. Germline V gives CDR1 GTSNPN, CDR2 SVGIG (reference sequence). The CDR3 DNA reads as TGTGCCTGTTCTCTGGGGGCAGTTACAGATACGCAGTATTTT. Encoded protein: CACSLGAVTDTQYF.

The rearrangement links TRBV18 to TRBJ2-2; 8 bases align to TRBD1. The V gene's germline CDR1 is KGHSH and CDR2 LQKENI. The CDR3 is 15 amino acids. The junction had 8 bases not matched to a gene; V was cut back by 6 bases and J by 5 bases. The CDR3 protein is CASSERTGSTGELFF. The CDR3 nucleotides read TGTGCCAGCTCGGAACGGACAGGGAGTACCGGGGAGCTGTTTTTT.

V is TRBV18 and J is TRBJ1-1; TRBD1 agrees at 12 bases. Germline assignment: CDR1 KGHSH and CDR2 LQKENI. J was trimmed by 2 bases and V by 2 bases; bases with no gene match: 6. CDR3 length: 17 residues. The CDR3 DNA is TGTGCCAGCTCACCAGCCGGGACAGGGGGCGCAAACACTGAAGCTTTCTTT. This encodes CASSPAGTGGANTEAFF.

This clone came up once. Other DNA sequences of this sample code for an identical CDR3. The chain is built from TRBV11-3 and TRBJ2-3; D call uncertain. CDR3 size: 15 residues. Trimming cost V 5 bases and J 2 bases, with 14 bases left between them. Germline lookup yields CDR1 SGHNT and CDR2 YENEEA. This CDR3 reads CASSLGRQPTDTQYF. In DNA, the CDR3 is TGTGCCAGCAGCCTAGGTCGGCAGCCCACAGATACGCAGTATTTT.

On this clone: Its ends do not fully match the called genes, so a read error is possible. J is TRBJ2-2 and V is TRBV6-1, with a possible D match to TRBD1 (5 bases). The CDR3 runs 15 residues. Germline assignment: CDR1 MNHNS and CDR2 SASEGT. CDR3: CAISASTGNTGELFF. CDR3 bases: TGTGCCATCAGTGCCTCAACAGGGAACACCGGGGAGCTGTTTTTT.

The chain has TRBV11-2 and TRBJ2-4, with TRBD2 matching 8 bases. The CDR3 runs 17 residues. The germline V gene encodes CDR1 SGHAT and CDR2 FQNNGV. After removal of 1 base from V and 0 bases from J, the junction contained 5 bases not matched to a gene. The CDR3 bases are TGTGCCAGCAGCTTAGTGGCTAGCGGGCTAGCCAAAAACATTCAGTACTTC. It encodes CASSLVASGLAKNIQYF.

This clone occurred once. CDR3 coding DNA: TGTGCCAGTATGAACAGGGAGAACACTGAAGCTTTCTTT. Residues: CASMNRENTEAFF. The chain has TRBV19 and TRBJ1-1; tentative D call: TRBD1 (6 bases). Germline V CDR1 and CDR2: LNHDA, SQIVND (reference sequence). The CDR3 totals 13 residues. The V end lost 7 bases, the J end lost 1 base, and 10 bases lay between the germline ends.

The rearrangement joins TRBV12-2 to TRBJ1-3. TRBV12-2 is listed as a pseudogene. The CDR3 sequence is 17 residues long. In DNA form, the CDR3 reads TGTGCAAGTCGCTTAGTGGCAGAGACGAGCTCTGGAAACACCATATATTTT. Translating gives CASRLVAETSSGNTIYF.

This clone showed up just once. The chain employs TRBV6-4 and TRBJ1-1; D possibly corresponds to TRBD1 (5 bases). Trimming shortened V by 0 bases and J by 2 bases, and 10 bases separated the two germline ends. CDR1 is MRHNA and CDR2 is SNTAGT in the germline V gene. The CDR3 is made up of 15 amino acids. The CDR3 sequence is CASSDSAGTNTEAFF. CDR3 nucleotide sequence: TGTGCCAGCAGTGACTCGGCAGGGACTAACACTGAAGCTTTCTTT.

The chain couples TRBV25-1 to TRBJ1-6, with unresolved D. Germline V gene sequence: CDR1 MGHDK, CDR2 SYGVNS. V was trimmed by 4 bases and J by 8 bases, leaving 12 bases between them. This CDR3 comprises 14 residues. CDR3 region: CASSGHPADSPLHF. Written as DNA, the CDR3 is TGTGCCAGCAGTGGGCACCCCGCGGATTCACCCCTCCACTTT.

Here the CDR3 reads CASSPVGTKGANVLTF. As DNA, the CDR3 is TGTGCCAGCAGCCCCGTGGGGACGAAAGGGGCCAACGTCCTGACTTTC. The V gene is TRBV9, the J gene TRBJ2-6, with D perhaps being TRBD1 or TRBD2 (5 bases each). V lost 4 bases to trimming and J lost 4 bases, with 15 bases between them. The CDR3 runs to 16 residues. CDR1 is SGDLS, CDR2 YYNGEE, per germline.

Concerning this clone: This clone may be a read error of a much larger clone one base away. This sequence joins TRBV6-5 and TRBJ1-1; D might be TRBD1 (6 bases). This CDR3 comprises 15 residues. Per the germline V gene, CDR1 is MNHEY and CDR2 is SVGAGI. The V end was cut by 6 bases, the J end by 4 bases, with 18 bases between. CDR3 loop: CASSVVGGAGTEAFF. The CDR3, as DNA: TGTGCCAGCAGCGTAGTTGGGGGGGCGGGCACTGAAGCTTTCTTT.

The chain uses TRBV5-1 and TRBJ1-2; the match to TRBD1 covers 10 bases. Germline values: CDR1 SGHRS, CDR2 YFSETQ. CDR3 size: 15 residues. Trimming removed 4 bases from V and 4 bases from J; junction bases left unmatched: 7. CDR3: CASSVTGGYAYGYTF. The DNA for the CDR3 is TGCGCCAGCAGCGTGACAGGGGGCTATGCCTATGGCTACACCTTC.

This clone was picked up a small number of times. This chain uses TRBV6-5 with TRBJ1-2; D uncertain. The germline V and J ends were trimmed by 5 bases and 4 bases, with 14 bases remaining between them. The CDR3 is 14 residues long. Germline CDR1 and CDR2: MNHEY and SVGAGI. In DNA, the CDR3 is TGTGCCAGCAGTACCGCCGGCAGGCGCTATGGCTACACCTTC. Encoded protein: CASSTAGRRYGYTF.

The rearrangement joins TRBV7-2 to TRBJ2-7; tentatively, D is TRBD1 or TRBD2 (5 bases each). Trimming cost V 3 bases and J 5 bases, with 17 bases left between them. The CDR3 totals 15 residues. Per the germline V gene, CDR1 is SGHTA and CDR2 is FQGNSA. As DNA, the CDR3 is TGTGCCAGCAGCTTCCGAGGGGTAGCCGCCAACGAGCAGTACTTC. It translates to CASSFRGVAANEQYF.

J is TRBJ1-1 and V is TRBV14; weak D call: TRBD1 (6 bases). Trimming took off 10 bases at V and 11 bases at J, with 23 bases between the two ends. Germline V gives CDR1 SGHDN, CDR2 FVKESK. The CDR3 has 13 residues. The CDR3 reads CATSSGAATSAFF. The DNA of the CDR3 is TGTGCCACCTCCTCGGGGGCTGCTACGTCGGCTTTCTTT.

The chain employs TRBV5-1 and TRBJ2-7; 8 nucleotides match TRBD2. Germline CDR1 and CDR2: SGHRS and YFSETQ. The CDR3 is 15 amino acids. Trimming at V came to 5 bases and at J to 0 bases, leaving 7 bases not matched to a gene. The CDR3 DNA is TGCGCCAGCAGAGTGCGGGGGGCCCCCTCCTACGAGCAGTACTTC. It is translated as CASRVRGAPSYEQYF.

This chain joins TRBV2 and TRBJ2-3; TRBD2 matches 7 bases. CDR3 length: 15 amino acids. CDR1 is SNHLY, CDR2 FYNNEI, per germline. V lost 4 bases to trimming and J lost 1 base; unmatched junction nucleotides: 5. The CDR3 region is CASSVLAGGTDTQYF. CDR3 nucleotide sequence: TGTGCCAGCAGTGTTTTGGCGGGGGGCACAGATACGCAGTATTTT.